What follows are 32 T cell receptor beta chains derived from one specimen sequenced in a study of cytomegalovirus exposure and HLA in healthy donors. The assay was immunoSEQ multiplex PCR, and TCRdb's table has in-frame clones only and misses some. Of tens of thousands of clones listed, 85% to 95% were seen once; the top ten hold 0.6% to 0.7%. The sample taken for sequencing was PBMCs. These receptors were obtained from a young woman in good health and CMV-seronegative.

The CDR3 DNA reads as TGTGCCAGCAGCTCGGGACTAGCGGGGCCAGAGACCCAGTACTTC. Its translation is CASSSGLAGPETQYF. The chain combines TRBV6-5 with TRBJ2-7; 13 bases align to TRBD2. Gene TRBJ2-5 matches the end of the DNA better, so the J call may be wrong. This CDR3 region has 15 residues. Germline V gene sequence: CDR1 MNHEY, CDR2 SVGAGI.

V gene TRBV27 combines with J gene TRBJ2-1; 9 nucleotides match TRBD1. The junction had 5 bases not matched to a gene; V was cut back by 3 bases and J by 5 bases. This CDR3 region has 15 residues. Per germline, CDR1 MNHEY and CDR2 SMNVEV (reference sequence). The CDR3 reads CASSFGTGPDNEQFF. The CDR3 nucleotides are TGTGCCAGCAGTTTTGGGACAGGGCCCGACAATGAGCAGTTCTTC.

The chain combines TRBV27 with TRBJ2-7; TRBD2 matches 10 bases. The ends lost 5 bases at V and 3 bases at J; junction bases unmatched: 7. The V gene's germline CDR1 is MNHEY and CDR2 SMNVEV (reference sequence). The CDR3 runs to 15 residues. The CDR3 bases are TGTGCCAGCAGTGGGGTAGCGGGGGGTTACTACGAGCAGTACTTC. Translation gives CASSGVAGGYYEQYF.

J is TRBJ2-5 and V is TRBV5-6; the match to TRBD1 covers 8 bases. V was clipped by 4 bases and J by 5 bases; unmatched bases: 19. The CDR3 runs 18 residues. CDR1 and CDR2 from the germline V gene are SGHDT and YYEEEE. Here the CDR3 DNA reads TGTGCCAGCAGCCTGGCCCCCGGGACAGGCATACCTAAGGAGACCCAGTACTTC. Its protein product is CASSLAPGTGIPKETQYF.

J is TRBJ2-3 and V is TRBV5-6, with 11 bases lining up with TRBD2. The trim removed 3 bases at V and 2 bases at J, leaving 8 bases unmatched. Germline V gene sequence: CDR1 SGHDT, CDR2 YYEEEE. The CDR3 is 17 residues long. CDR3 amino acids: CASSSISGGGVTDTQYF. The CDR3 DNA is TGTGCCAGCAGCTCAATTAGCGGGGGGGGTGTCACAGATACGCAGTATTTT.

In nucleotides, the CDR3 is TGTGCCAGCAGCTTAGTCTCGTTGAACACCGGGGAGCTGTTTTTT. Translation gives CASSLVSLNTGELFF. The chain uses TRBV7-2 and TRBJ2-2, with D unclear. The length of the CDR3 is 15 residues. V was trimmed by 1 base and J by 1 base, leaving 7 bases between them. The germline V gene has CDR1 SGHTA and CDR2 FQGNSA.

This chain joins TRBV6-5 and TRBJ2-5, with TRBD1 matching over 7 bases. This CDR3 has 14 residues. Looked up from germline, CDR1 is MNHEY and CDR2 is SVGAGI. V trimming: 5 bases; J trimming: 2 bases; junction bases outside the gene matches: 5. In DNA, the CDR3 is TGTGCCAGCAGTACCACAGGGGATCAAGAGACCCAGTACTTC. Its translation is CASSTTGDQETQYF.

Only one count was recorded for this clone. This chain uses TRBV15 with TRBJ1-5, with TRBD1 matching over 10 bases. Germline assignment: CDR1 LNHNV and CDR2 YYDKDF (reference sequence). The V segment lost 8 bases and the J segment 4 bases; nucleotides outside the gene matches: 2. The CDR3 sequence is 13 residues long. CDR3 loop: CATGGQGNQPQHF. The CDR3 nucleotides are TGTGCCACCGGGGGACAGGGGAATCAGCCCCAGCATTTT. The full variable domain, with the rest looked up from reference TRBV15 and TRBJ1-5, is DAMVIQNPRYQVTQFGKPVTLSCSQTLNHNVMYWYQQKSSQAPKLLFHYYDKDFNNEADTPDNFQSRRPNTSFCFLDIRSPGLGDTAMYLCATGGQGNQPQHFGDGTRLSIL.

This clone was counted once. The CDR3 nucleotides read TGCGCCAGCGGCTGGGACTCCCCCACCGGGGAGCTGTTTTTT. The encoded protein is CASGWDSPTGELFF. V is TRBV10-2 and J is TRBJ2-2; D might be TRBD2 (6 bases). The CDR3 spans 14 residues. The V and J ends lost 8 bases and 4 bases respectively, with 14 bases between them. Per the germline V gene, CDR1 is WSHSY and CDR2 is SAAADI.

This chain uses TRBV6-5 with TRBJ1-2; D unclear. The CDR3 covers 13 residues. CDR1 and CDR2 from the germline V gene are MNHEY and SVGAGI. Trimming took 6 bases from V and 0 from J, leaving 8 bases between them. The CDR3 DNA is TGTGCCAGCAGCTTTACACCTAACTATGGCTACACCTTC. It encodes CASSFTPNYGYTF.

The chain links TRBV5-6 to TRBJ2-7; D is possibly TRBD2 (5 bases). Trimming pared 3 bases from V and 3 bases from J, leaving 19 bases between. Germline assignment: CDR1 SGHDT and CDR2 YYEEEE. This CDR3 is built from 16 residues. The CDR3 nucleotides read TGTGCCAGCAGCTCTAGTACTAGTGAAAGCCGCTACGAGCAGTACTTC. It encodes CASSSSTSESRYEQYF.

V gene TRBV5-6 combines with J gene TRBJ2-5, with 12 bases fitting TRBD2. The trim removed 4 bases at V and 3 bases at J, leaving 4 bases unmatched. Germline V CDR1 and CDR2: SGHDT, YYEEEE. This CDR3 contains 15 residues. The CDR3 loop reads CASSPLAGGKETQYF. As DNA, the CDR3 is TGTGCCAGCAGCCCGCTAGCGGGGGGGAAAGAGACCCAGTACTTC. Looking up the rest from reference TRBV5-6 and TRBJ2-5 gives the full variable domain: DAGVTQSPTHLIKTRGQQVTLRCSPKSGHDTVSWYQQALGQGPQFIFQYYEEEERQRGNFPDRFSGHQFPNYSSELNVNALLLGDSALYLCASSPLAGGKETQYFGPGTRLLVL.

The chain carries TRBV4-3 and TRBJ2-7; 7 bases agree with TRBD1. V trimming: 0 bases; J trimming: 7 bases; junction bases outside the gene matches: 12. CDR3 length: 16 amino acids. Germline lookup yields CDR1 LGHNA and CDR2 YSLEER. The CDR3 here is CASSQDYRDRVDEQYF. CDR3 DNA sequence: TGCGCCAGCAGCCAAGATTATCGTGACAGGGTGGATGAGCAGTACTTC.

The V gene is TRBV11-3, the J gene TRBJ2-2, with 15 bases fitting TRBD2. The CDR3 sequence is 18 residues long. V lost 4 bases, J lost 5 bases, and 8 bases stayed unmatched. Germline V gene lookup returns CDR1 SGHNT and CDR2 YENEEA. The CDR3 sequence: CASSSTGLAGGGTGELFF. The CDR3 nucleotides read TGTGCCAGCAGCTCCACGGGACTAGCGGGAGGAGGGACCGGGGAGCTGTTTTTT.

V and J are TRBV7-9 and TRBJ2-4, with D perhaps matching TRBD2 (5 bases). CDR3 length: 18 amino acids. The germline V gene encodes CDR1 SEHNR and CDR2 FQNEAQ (reference sequence). V dropped 5 bases and J dropped 0 bases, with 20 bases sitting between them. The CDR3 loop is CASSARFMGGLAKNIQYF. The CDR3 DNA follows: TGTGCCAGCAGCGCCCGCTTTATGGGCGGACTAGCCAAAAACATTCAGTACTTC.

The V gene is TRBV2, the J gene TRBJ2-2, with 15 bases identical to TRBD2. Germline-derived CDR1 and CDR2 are SNHLY and FYNNEI. The CDR3 has 21 residues. V lost 5 bases and J lost 4; bases outside the gene matches: 17. CDR3 region: CASSPIYSWTSGGARTGELFF. In DNA, the CDR3 is TGTGCCAGCAGTCCGATTTACTCCTGGACTAGCGGGGGGGCGCGCACCGGGGAGCTGTTTTTT.

The chain combines TRBV5-1 with TRBJ2-2; 15 nucleotides match TRBD2. Germline V lookup: CDR1 SGHRS, CDR2 YFSETQ. V shed 4 bases and J 2 bases; nucleotides not matched to a gene: 6. CDR3 length: 18 residues. The CDR3 is CASSPGLAGGRNTGELFF. CDR3 bases: TGCGCCAGCAGCCCCGGACTAGCGGGGGGGCGAAACACCGGGGAGCTGTTTTTT.

The chain uses TRBV7-2 and TRBJ1-2, with 8 bases fitting TRBD1. The CDR3 has 15 amino acids. Germline CDR1 is SGHTA and CDR2 is FQGNSA. V lost 5 bases and J lost 4; bases outside the gene matches: 9. CDR3 DNA sequence: TGTGCCAGCAGCCAGGCGGGACAGGTGATCTATGGCTACACCTTC. Amino acid sequence: CASSQAGQVIYGYTF.

V gene TRBV7-2 combines with J gene TRBJ2-3; D remains unclear. Per germline, CDR1 SGHTA and CDR2 FQGNSA. The CDR3 loop spans 15 amino acids. The V end lost 5 bases, the J end lost 2 bases, and 14 bases lay between the germline ends. The CDR3 DNA sequence: TGTGCCAGCAGCCGAGTAGGCGGATACACAGATACGCAGTATTTT. Its translation is CASSRVGGYTDTQYF.

The gene calls are TRBV10-1 and TRBJ2-1, with D maybe TRBD1 (6 bases). The CDR3 loop spans 13 amino acids. The germline CDR1 and CDR2 sequences are WNHNN and SYGVQD (reference sequence). V was clipped by 8 bases and J by 4 bases, with 12 bases between them. The CDR3 here is CASGDDRYNEQFF. Here the CDR3 DNA reads TGCGCCAGCGGGGATGACAGGTACAATGAGCAGTTCTTC.

This clone occurred a few times. V usage is TRBV15 and J usage is TRBJ2-7; 9 nucleotides align to TRBD1. The ends lost 0 bases at V and 2 bases at J; junction bases unmatched: 8. CDR3 length: 17 residues. Germline loops: CDR1 LNHNV, CDR2 YYDKDF (reference sequence). Here the CDR3 DNA reads TGTGCCACCAGCAGAGATCCCACAGGGGGCCCGACCTACGAGCAGTACTTC. Translated, it gives CATSRDPTGGPTYEQYF.

The chain employs TRBV4-3 and TRBJ1-1; tentative D call: TRBD1 (5 bases). The CDR3 sequence is 16 residues long. V lost 0 bases and J 4 bases, leaving 15 bases between the germline ends. Germline V gives CDR1 LGHNA, CDR2 YSLEER. CDR3 sequence (DNA): TGCGCCAGCAGCCAAGATGGGGGAGGTCCGGGCACTGAAGCTTTCTTT. Amino acids: CASSQDGGGPGTEAFF.

The chain carries TRBV30 and TRBJ1-2, with a weak D call TRBD1 (5 bases). The CDR3 covers 12 residues. Germline values: CDR1 GTSNPN, CDR2 SVGIG (reference sequence). V was pared by 2 bases and J by 4 bases, with 8 bases between. CDR3 bases: TGTGCCTGGAGTAACAGGCTCTATGGCTACACCTTC. Amino acids: CAWSNRLYGYTF.

This sequence joins TRBV25-1 and TRBJ1-6; D not resolved. The germline V and J ends were trimmed by 6 bases and 9 bases, with 6 bases remaining between them. The germline gives CDR1 MGHDK, CDR2 SYGVNS. The CDR3 contains 11 residues. The CDR3 coding sequence is TGTGCCAGCAGCCGAGGTTCACCCCTCCACTTT. Translating it yields CASSRGSPLHF. The entire variable domain, with the rest obtained from reference TRBV25-1 and TRBJ1-6, is as follows: EADIYQTPRYLVIGTGKKITLECSQTMGHDKMYWYQQDPGMELHLIHYSYGVNSTEKGDLSSESTVSRIRTEHFPLTLESARPSHTSQYLCASSRGSPLHFGNGTRLTVT.

This chain connects TRBV19 to TRBJ2-7; D perhaps matches TRBD1 (6 bases). Trimming shortened V by 9 bases and J by 2 bases, and 23 bases separated the two germline ends. The germline V gene encodes CDR1 LNHDA and CDR2 SQIVND (reference sequence). The CDR3 is 16 residues long. The CDR3 reads CARLKTVRKGAYEQYF. The CDR3 DNA is TGTGCCAGACTCAAAACCGTCCGGAAGGGGGCCTACGAGCAGTACTTC.

The chain couples TRBV6-5 to TRBJ1-5; D unclear. Germline CDR1 and CDR2: MNHEY and SVGAGI. The CDR3 is 14 amino acids. Between the trimmed V and J ends, which lost 6 bases and 2 bases, there was a span of 11 bases. CDR3 coding DNA: TGTGCCAGCAGCCCCCAACACGGCAATCAGCCCCAGCATTTT. This translates into CASSPQHGNQPQHF.

This clone has only one observation. The chain uses TRBV2 and TRBJ1-6, with TRBD1 as a possible D gene (5 bases). CDR1 and CDR2 from the germline V gene are SNHLY and FYNNEI. V gave up 8 bases and J gave up 9 bases, with 20 bases separating them. This CDR3 spans 15 amino acids. The CDR3 region has the DNA TGTGCCAGCTACCAGTTAGGGCAGGGTTTTTCACCCCTCCACTTT. It translates to CASYQLGQGFSPLHF.

The chain uses TRBV5-6 and TRBJ1-4, with D perhaps matching TRBD1 (6 bases). Trimming removed 3 bases from V and 8 bases from J, with 14 bases in between. Germline values: CDR1 SGHDT, CDR2 YYEEEE. This CDR3 is 14 amino acids long. The CDR3 is CASSYSAGAEKLFF. The CDR3 bases are TGTGCCAGCAGCTACTCGGCAGGGGCAGAAAAACTGTTTTTT. Drawing the rest from reference TRBV5-6 and TRBJ1-4, the complete variable domain is DAGVTQSPTHLIKTRGQQVTLRCSPKSGHDTVSWYQQALGQGPQFIFQYYEEEERQRGNFPDRFSGHQFPNYSSELNVNALLLGDSALYLCASSYSAGAEKLFFGSGTQLSVL.

The genes are TRBV28 and TRBJ2-1; 12 bases agree with TRBD2. The length of the CDR3 is 17 residues. V gave up 1 base and J gave up 8 bases; unmatched junction bases: 9. From germline, CDR1 is MDHEN and CDR2 SYDVKM. The CDR3 coding sequence is TGTGCCAGCAGTTTATCCCCCCCTAGCGGGAGGGCCCATGAGCAGTTCTTC. This translates into CASSLSPPSGRAHEQFF.

The chain recombines TRBV6-5 with TRBJ2-5; D possibly corresponds to TRBD1 (6 bases). The CDR3 is 13 amino acids. Deletions cut 5 bases from V and 5 bases from J, with 12 bases between. CDR1 is MNHEY, CDR2 SVGAGI, per germline. CDR3 sequence (DNA): TGTGCCAGCAGTGGGGACACCCGGGAGACCCAGTACTTC. This encodes CASSGDTRETQYF.

J is TRBJ1-2 and V is TRBV4-3; weak D call: TRBD1 (5 bases). V dropped 0 bases and J dropped 5 bases, with 7 bases sitting between them. CDR1 LGHNA and CDR2 YSLEER come from the germline V gene. The CDR3 totals 13 residues. The CDR3, as DNA: TGCGCCAGCAGCCAAGATAGGGGATATGGCTACACCTTC. Translating it yields CASSQDRGYGYTF.

This clone was seen more than once but under ten times. V usage is TRBV4-1 and J usage is TRBJ2-1; possibly TRBD2 for D (6 bases). The V gene lost 0 bases and the J gene lost 10 bases, with 16 bases spanning the gap. Germline V lookup: CDR1 MGHRA, CDR2 YSYEKL. The length of the CDR3 is 15 residues. The CDR3 region is CASSQERGLSTEQFF. In nucleotides, the CDR3 is TGCGCCAGCAGCCAAGAAAGGGGACTCTCAACGGAGCAGTTCTTC.